Below, 12 T cell receptor beta chains from the same sample are listed, as sequenced in a study of shared clonotypes between healthy human individuals. The protocol was immunoSEQ multiplex PCR, while the TCRdb copy is restricted to in-frame clones and leaves out a portion. The repertoire holds 2 million to 2.5 million clones, with 90% to 96% as singletons. The sequenced sample consisted of naive CD4+ T cells sorted from blood. Sample subset: CD45RA+ positively selected. The receptors shown here come from a man between 18 and 35 years old in good health.

V and J are TRBV10-2 and TRBJ2-5; TRBD1 matches at 7 bases. This CDR3 comprises 13 residues. Germline CDR1 and CDR2: WSHSY and SAAADI. V lost 6 bases and J lost 5; bases outside the gene matches: 6. The CDR3 DNA reads TGCGCCAGCAGGGACAGGCCCCCGGAGACCCAGTACTTC. This translates into CASRDRPPETQYF.

The V gene is TRBV13, the J gene TRBJ2-7, with D perhaps matching TRBD1 (6 bases). The CDR3 extends over 14 amino acids. V was cut by 4 bases and J by 2 bases, with 12 bases left in between. Germline CDR1 PRHDT, CDR2 FYEKMQ (reference sequence). The CDR3 coding sequence is TGTGCCAGCAGCTACTGGACAGCCCCCTACGAGCAGTACTTC. Protein sequence: CASSYWTAPYEQYF.

The chain couples TRBV27 to TRBJ2-1; 9 positions match TRBD2. Germline values: CDR1 MNHEY, CDR2 SMNVEV (reference sequence). V was pared by 2 bases and J by 4 bases, with 3 bases of the junction left unmatched. The CDR3 consists of 15 residues. The CDR3 loop is CASSLTSGYYNEQFF. DNA of the CDR3: TGTGCCAGCAGTTTAACTAGCGGGTATTACAATGAGCAGTTCTTC.

This chain joins TRBV5-1 and TRBJ2-7; D is unclear. Trimming shortened V by 4 bases and J by 3 bases, and 14 bases separated the two germline ends. This CDR3 comprises 14 residues. Per germline, CDR1 SGHRS and CDR2 YFSETQ. The CDR3 region is CASSPPGLSYEQYF. CDR3 DNA sequence: TGCGCCAGCAGCCCTCCGGGCCTAAGCTACGAGCAGTACTTC.

The rearrangement uses TRBV7-9 and TRBJ1-5, with D hard to call. Trimming took off 5 bases at V and 1 base at J, with 9 bases between the two ends. Per the germline V gene, CDR1 is SEHNR and CDR2 is FQNEAQ (reference sequence). There are 14 residues in the CDR3. Here the CDR3 DNA reads TGTGCCAGCAGCATTGGAGGAAGCAATCAGCCCCAGCATTTT. It translates to CASSIGGSNQPQHF.

This CDR3 reads CASSPSGQGVTGELFF. In DNA form, the CDR3 reads TGTGCCAGCTCACCATCGGGACAGGGGGTCACCGGGGAGCTGTTTTTT. This chain uses TRBV18 with TRBJ2-2, with TRBD1 matching 11 bases. The trim removed 2 bases at V and 4 bases at J, leaving 3 bases unmatched. The CDR3 has 16 residues. CDR1 is KGHSH and CDR2 is LQKENI in the germline V gene.

The genes are TRBV5-4 and TRBJ1-4, with 8 bases matching TRBD1. The CDR3 sequence is 16 residues long. Per germline, CDR1 SGHNT and CDR2 YYREEE (reference sequence). V lost 4 bases to trimming and J lost 7 bases; unmatched junction nucleotides: 12. The CDR3 bases are TGTGCCAGCAGCGCACGCTCAGGGGGCGTGGGTGAAAAACTGTTTTTT. Protein sequence: CASSARSGGVGEKLFF.

The chain joins TRBV6-5 to TRBJ2-3, with 8 bases lining up with TRBD2. Germline-derived CDR1 and CDR2 are MNHEY and SVGAGI. This CDR3 is built from 14 residues. Trimming cost V 7 bases and J 7 bases; bases outside gene matches: 10. The CDR3 region is CASMRAGATNTQYF. The CDR3 DNA sequence: TGTGCCAGCATGCGAGCGGGAGCTACGAATACGCAGTATTTT.

As to this clone: Other DNA sequences in the sample encode the same CDR3. This rearrangement joins TRBV5-1 to TRBJ2-7; 8 positions match TRBD1. The CDR3 extends over 14 amino acids. Trimming removed 4 bases from V and 4 bases from J; junction bases left unmatched: 7. The germline gives CDR1 SGHRS, CDR2 YFSETQ. CDR3 in amino acids: CASSPPGQGYEQYF. Written as DNA, the CDR3 is TGCGCCAGCAGCCCCCCCGGACAGGGTTACGAGCAGTACTTC.

This rearrangement joins TRBV6-1 to TRBJ1-3; 7 bases are shared with TRBD1. After removal of 4 bases from V and 2 bases from J, the junction contained 5 bases not matched to a gene. Germline V CDR1 and CDR2: MNHNS, SASEGT. The CDR3 has 15 residues. The CDR3 loop is CASSGGTAPGNTIYF. CDR3 DNA sequence: TGTGCCAGCAGTGGCGGGACAGCTCCTGGAAACACCATATATTTT.

CDR3 bases: TGCGCCAGCACGAACAGTAATAGGGGCTACACCTTC. Translation: CASTNSNRGYTF. The chain has TRBV4-1 and TRBJ1-2; unclear D gene. Germline values: CDR1 MGHRA, CDR2 YSYEKL. CDR3 size: 12 residues. V gave up 7 bases and J gave up 8 bases, with 14 bases separating them.

This clone was seen a few times. The chain links TRBV11-2 to TRBJ2-7, with D hard to call. The V and J ends lost 5 bases and 4 bases respectively, with 9 bases between them. This CDR3 is built from 12 residues. The germline V gene encodes CDR1 SGHAT and CDR2 FQNNGV. The chain's CDR3 is CASSHDSYEQYF. The CDR3 region has the DNA TGTGCCAGCAGCCACGACTCGTACGAGCAGTACTTC.